The clone carrying this T cell receptor (beta chain) has just a few counts. The antigen is not known. TCRdb passed the 5' RACE reads through MiXCR, listing each CDR3 protein once. There are 1.5 million to 2 million distinct CDR3 sequences in the sample; around 29% occur only once, and 0.25% to 0.3% lies in the top ten. The CDR3 is 15 amino acids. Germline V lookup: CDR1 SEHNR, CDR2 FQNEAQ (reference sequence). V was pared by 4 bases and J by 1 base, with 6 bases of the junction left unmatched. The sample originates from a study of identical twins. Overall study results and limits: Insertions ran lower in abundant cord blood beta clonotypes, though not in memory repertoires. Twins shared beta out-of-frame sequences in excess, but this excess was weaker.

Healthy Caucasian individuals made up all the donors. This TCR derives from a newborn girl in good health. The genes are TRBV7-9 and TRBJ2-7; 8 bases match TRBD2. The sample consisted of cord blood. The CDR3 bases are TGTGCCAGCAGCTCCGGGACTAGAAAATCCTACGAGCAGTACTTC. This codes for CASSSGTRKSYEQYF.